What follows describes a single T cell receptor beta chain. Its antigen is still unknown. Libraries were prepared by immunoSEQ multiplex PCR; TCRdb keeps only in-frame clonotypes and omits some of them. Of about 40,000 clones listed, roughly 93% are singletons. These data come from a study of cytomegalovirus exposure and HLA in healthy donors. Whole-study context: The platform used for the 95 to 150 validation repertoires matched that of the roughly 720 first-cohort repertoires, a later analysis reported. General study findings and limits: Published work reported that the classifier diagnosed cytomegalovirus status with high specificity and sensitivity. Rarity marked most TCR sequences, yet some public TCRs occurred in many donors. In vitro data verified a few CMV-associated chains as specific for CMV antigens.

The CDR3 has 14 residues. From germline, CDR1 is SGHRS and CDR2 YFSETQ. V lost 3 bases and J lost 6; bases outside the gene matches: 3. Sequencing used PBMCs. The sequence derives from a woman aged 18-35 years in good health and CMV-seronegative. The chain links TRBV5-1 to TRBJ2-3; TRBD1 agrees at 11 bases. DNA of the CDR3: TGCGCCAGCAGCTACGGACAGGGGGCTGATACGCAGTATTTT. Its protein product is CASSYGQGADTQYF.